These T cell receptor beta chains were read from a single sample in a study of shared clonotypes between healthy human individuals. Measured with immunoSEQ multiplex PCR; TCRdb has only the in-frame clones, and not every one. The data contain around 79,000 clones, about 64% of them singletons. Material: memory CD8+ T cells sorted from blood. The receptors originated from a man under 40 in good health. CDR3s include the opening cysteine and the closing phenylalanine or tryptophan. A D gene is named only where the DNA matches it firmly. The listing skips clone size in some rows; elsewhere it reads once, few, many or a size class.

d_call clone_size j_call v_call cdr3_nt cdr3_aa
. . TRBJ2-3 TRBV7-9 TGTGCCAGCAGCTTAAACGGCGGGACAAGCACAGATACGCAGTATTTT CASSLNGGTSTDTQYF
. . TRBJ2-3 TRBV6-4 TGTGCCAGCAGTGAAGGGGCAGACGTAGATACGCAGTATTTT CASSEGADVDTQYF
. . TRBJ1-1 TRBV6-1 TGTGCCAGCAGTGGGACATGGGGAAGGGCTGAAGCTTTCTTT CASSGTWGRAEAFF
. few TRBJ2-1 TRBV29-1 TGCAGCGGCCTCGGGGGAGATGAGCAGTTCTTC CSGLGGDEQFF
TRBD2 few TRBJ2-3 TRBV7-9 TGTGCCAGCAGCTTAAGCAGCAGCGGGAGGGCCACAGATACGCAGTATTTT CASSLSSSGRATDTQYF
. few TRBJ2-1 TRBV4-3 TGCGCCAGCAGCCAAGATCTGGGAACTCTTTATCAGTTCTTC CASSQDLGTLYQFF
. . TRBJ2-3 TRBV21-1 TGTGCCAGCAGCAAAGAGCAACTAGCGGGAGAAGACGGCGATACGCAGTATTTT CASSKEQLAGEDGDTQYF
. . TRBJ2-2 TRBV10-3 TGTGCCATCAGGAACACTGCGGATGGCGGTACCGGGGAGCTGTTTTTT CAIRNTADGGTGELFF
TRBD2 . TRBJ2-7 TRBV10-3 TGTGCCATCAAAGCCGGGACTAGCTCCTACGAGCAGTACTTC CAIKAGTSSYEQYF
. . TRBJ2-1 TRBV7-5 TGTGTCAGAAGCTTAGCGAATCACCGGGAACCTCGAAGGGGCAATGAGCAGTTCTTC CVRSLANHREPRRGNEQFF
. . TRBJ1-2 TRBV5-1 TGCGCCAGCAGCGGCAGGGATAACTATGGCTACACCTTC CASSGRDNYGYTF
TRBD1 . TRBJ1-2 TRBV7-9 TGTGCCAGCAGCTCCTTCCAACAGGGGGTAGGTGGCTACACCTTC CASSSFQQGVGGYTF
. . TRBJ1-5 TRBV29-1 TGCAGCGTCGCCCCGGGGGGGAGTCAGCCCCAGCATTTT CSVAPGGSQPQHF
TRBD1 . TRBJ2-5 TRBV6-1 TGTGCCAGCAGTGAACAGGGGGCGTCTGTCCAAGAGACCCAGTACTTC CASSEQGASVQETQYF
. few TRBJ1-5 TRBV4-1 TGCGCCAGCAGCCAAGATACAGGGAGCAATCAGCCCCAGCATTTT CASSQDTGSNQPQHF
. . TRBJ2-1 TRBV15 TGTGCCACCAGAGTTTCGGGAGAAGAGCAGTTCTTC CATRVSGEEQFF
TRBD2 . TRBJ2-2 TRBV7-9 TGTGCCAGCAGCTCAACGACTAGCGGGAGGGCCTCCGGGGAGCTGTTTTTT CASSSTTSGRASGELFF
. . TRBJ1-4 TRBV30 TGTGCCTGCACAGGACGGGTAGGATTGGAAAAACTGTTTTTT CACTGRVGLEKLFF
. . TRBJ1-4 TRBV11-2 TGTGCCAGCAGCTTATACAAAGCAACTAATGAAAAACTGTTTTTT CASSLYKATNEKLFF
. few TRBJ2-7 TRBV9 TGTGCCAGCAGCGTAGCTGGGGGGAGCGGGTACGAGCAGTACTTC CASSVAGGSGYEQYF
. . TRBJ1-5 TRBV21-1 TGTGCCAGCAGCCCTGATTTGGGGAATCAGCCCCAGCATTTT CASSPDLGNQPQHF
TRBD2 . TRBJ2-5 TRBV5-4 TGTGCCTCGACAAGCGGGAGGGAAGGTACCCAGTACTTC CASTSGREGTQYF
TRBD2 once TRBJ2-3 TRBV6-5 TGTGCCAGCAGTTACACTAGCGCGTCGGCCACAGATACGCAGTATTTT CASSYTSASATDTQYF
. . TRBJ1-3 TRBV5-6 TGTGCCAGCAGCTTCGTAGACTCTGGAAACACCATATATTTT CASSFVDSGNTIYF
. few TRBJ2-2 TRBV4-3 TGCGCCAGCAGCCAAGACATTGGAGACACCGGGGAGCTGTTTTTT CASSQDIGDTGELFF